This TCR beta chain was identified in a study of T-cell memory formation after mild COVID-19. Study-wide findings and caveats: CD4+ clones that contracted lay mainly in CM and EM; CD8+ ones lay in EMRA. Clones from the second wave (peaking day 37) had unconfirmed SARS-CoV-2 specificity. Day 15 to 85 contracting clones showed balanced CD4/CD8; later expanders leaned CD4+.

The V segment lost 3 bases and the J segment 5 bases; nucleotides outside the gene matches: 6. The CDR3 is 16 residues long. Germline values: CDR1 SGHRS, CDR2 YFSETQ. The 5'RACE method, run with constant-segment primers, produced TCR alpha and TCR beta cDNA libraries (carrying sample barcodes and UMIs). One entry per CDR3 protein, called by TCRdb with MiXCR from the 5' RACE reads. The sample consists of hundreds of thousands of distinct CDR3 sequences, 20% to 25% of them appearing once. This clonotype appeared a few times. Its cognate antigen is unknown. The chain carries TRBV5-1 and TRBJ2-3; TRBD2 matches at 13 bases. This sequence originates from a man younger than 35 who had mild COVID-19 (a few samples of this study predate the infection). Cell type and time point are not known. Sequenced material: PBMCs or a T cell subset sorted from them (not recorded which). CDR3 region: CASSSSGTSGKDTQYF. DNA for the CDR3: TGCGCCAGCAGCTCTTCCGGGACTAGCGGGAAAGATACGCAGTATTTT.